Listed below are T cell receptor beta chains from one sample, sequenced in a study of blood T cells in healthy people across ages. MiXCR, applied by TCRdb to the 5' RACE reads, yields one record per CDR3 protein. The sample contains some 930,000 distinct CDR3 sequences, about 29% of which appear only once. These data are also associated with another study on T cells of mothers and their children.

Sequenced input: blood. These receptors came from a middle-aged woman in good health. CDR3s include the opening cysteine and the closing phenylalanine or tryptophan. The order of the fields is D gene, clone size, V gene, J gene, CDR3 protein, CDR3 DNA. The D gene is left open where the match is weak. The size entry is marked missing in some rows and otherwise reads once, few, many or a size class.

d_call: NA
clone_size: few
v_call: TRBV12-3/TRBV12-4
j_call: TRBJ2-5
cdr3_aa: CASRNGELETQYF
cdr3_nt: TGTGCCAGCAGAAACGGGGAGTTGGAGACCCAGTACTTC

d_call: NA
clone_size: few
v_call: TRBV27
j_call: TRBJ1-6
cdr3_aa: CASSPWYRNTPDPHNSPLHF
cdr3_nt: TGTGCCAGCAGTCCTTGGTACAGAAACACACCCGATCCCCATAATTCGCCCCTCCACTTT

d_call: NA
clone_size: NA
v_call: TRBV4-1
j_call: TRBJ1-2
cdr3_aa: CASSLSVAENYGYTF
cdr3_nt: TGCGCCAGCAGCCTGTCGGTGGCAGAAAACTATGGCTACACCTTC

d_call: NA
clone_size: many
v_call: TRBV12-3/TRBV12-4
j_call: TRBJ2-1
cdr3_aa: CASRTGTLDNNEQFF
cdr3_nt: TGTGCCAGCAGGACCGGGACCCTAGACAACAATGAGCAGTTCTTC

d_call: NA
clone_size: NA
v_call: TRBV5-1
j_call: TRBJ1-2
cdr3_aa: CAGSLEARSNYGYTF
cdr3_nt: TGCGCCGGCAGCTTGGAAGCGAGAAGCAACTATGGCTACACCTTC

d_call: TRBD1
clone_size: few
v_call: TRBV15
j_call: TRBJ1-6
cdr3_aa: CATSREQGADSPLHF
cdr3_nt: TGTGCCACCAGCAGAGAACAGGGGGCGGATTCACCCCTCCACTTT

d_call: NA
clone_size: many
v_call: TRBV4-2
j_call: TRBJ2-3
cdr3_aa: CASSQTTTDTQYF
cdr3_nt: TGTGCCAGCAGCCAGACGACCACAGATACGCAGTATTTT

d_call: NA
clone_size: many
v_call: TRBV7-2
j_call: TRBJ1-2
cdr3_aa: CASSSDLASNYGYTF
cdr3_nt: TGTGCCAGCAGCTCCGACCTGGCGTCTAACTATGGCTACACCTTC

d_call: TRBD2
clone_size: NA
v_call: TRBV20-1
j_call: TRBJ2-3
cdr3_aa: CSARGSGTRGDTQYF
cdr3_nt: TGCAGTGCTAGGGGATCCGGGACTAGGGGGGATACGCAGTATTTT

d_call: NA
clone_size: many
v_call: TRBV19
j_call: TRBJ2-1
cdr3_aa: CASSLPQSSYNEQFF
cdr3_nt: TGTGCCAGTAGTCTGCCACAGAGCTCCTACAATGAGCAGTTCTTC

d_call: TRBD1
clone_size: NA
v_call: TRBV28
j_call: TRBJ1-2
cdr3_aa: CASSLYGQGSGGYTF
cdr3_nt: TGTGCCAGCAGTTTGTACGGACAGGGATCAGGAGGCTACACCTTC

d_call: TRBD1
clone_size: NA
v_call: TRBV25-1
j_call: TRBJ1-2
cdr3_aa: CASSGTGIYDYTF
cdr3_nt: TGTGCCAGCAGTGGGACAGGCATCTATGACTACACCTTC

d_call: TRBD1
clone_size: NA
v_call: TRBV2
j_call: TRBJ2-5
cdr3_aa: CASNRGREETQYF
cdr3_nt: TGTGCCAGCAATAGGGGGCGGGAAGAGACCCAGTACTTC

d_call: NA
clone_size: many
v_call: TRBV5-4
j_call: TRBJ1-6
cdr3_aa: CASSSDRINSPLHF
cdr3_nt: TGTGCCAGCAGCTCAGACAGGATCAATTCACCCCTCCACTTT

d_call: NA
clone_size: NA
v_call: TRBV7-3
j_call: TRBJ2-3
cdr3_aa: CASSSNQDTQYF
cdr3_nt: TGTGCCAGCAGCTCGAATCAAGATACGCAGTATTTT

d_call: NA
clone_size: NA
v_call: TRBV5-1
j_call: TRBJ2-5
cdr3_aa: CASNLGGEETQYF
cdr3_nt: TGCGCCAGCAACTTAGGGGGGGAAGAGACCCAGTACTTC

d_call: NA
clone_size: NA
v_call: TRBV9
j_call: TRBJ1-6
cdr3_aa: CASSVGGWKSPLHF
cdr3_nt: TGTGCCAGCAGCGTAGGAGGCTGGAAATCACCCCTCCACTTT

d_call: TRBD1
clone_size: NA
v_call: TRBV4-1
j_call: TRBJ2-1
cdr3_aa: CASRTGDFLFF
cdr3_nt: TGCGCCAGCAGGACAGGGGATTTTTTGTTCTTC

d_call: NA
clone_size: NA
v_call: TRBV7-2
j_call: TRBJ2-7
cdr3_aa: CAGSRTYERYF
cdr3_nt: TGTGCCGGCAGCAGGACGTACGAGCGGTACTTC

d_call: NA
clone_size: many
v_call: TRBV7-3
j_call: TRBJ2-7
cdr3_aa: CASSRQGGGYEQYF
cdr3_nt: TGTGCCAGCAGCCGCCAGGGCGGCGGCTACGAGCAGTACTTC

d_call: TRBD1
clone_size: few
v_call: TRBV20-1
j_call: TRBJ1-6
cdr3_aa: CSARRTGTGPSPLHF
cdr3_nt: TGCAGTGCTAGACGAACCGGGACAGGGCCTTCACCCCTCCACTTT

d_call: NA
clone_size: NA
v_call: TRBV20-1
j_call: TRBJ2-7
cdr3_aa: CSAVEGGKAYEQYF
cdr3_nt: TGCAGTGCCGTCGAGGGGGGGAAGGCCTACGAGCAGTACTTC

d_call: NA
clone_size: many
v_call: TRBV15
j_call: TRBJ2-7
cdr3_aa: CATSRASDYEQYF
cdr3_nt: TGTGCCACCAGCCGCGCTTCGGACTACGAGCAGTACTTC

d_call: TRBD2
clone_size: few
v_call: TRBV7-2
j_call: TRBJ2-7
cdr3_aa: CASSLGTSGGAGQYF
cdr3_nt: TGTGCCAGCAGCTTAGGCACTAGCGGGGGGGCCGGGCAGTACTTC

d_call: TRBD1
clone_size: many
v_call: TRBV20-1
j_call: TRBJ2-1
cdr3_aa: CSATTGGSYNEQFF
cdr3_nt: TGCAGTGCTACGACAGGGGGTTCGTACAATGAGCAGTTCTTC

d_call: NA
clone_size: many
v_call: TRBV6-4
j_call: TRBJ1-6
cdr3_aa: CASSDGGDNSPLHF
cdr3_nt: TGTGCCAGCAGTGACGGTGGGGATAATTCACCCCTCCACTTT

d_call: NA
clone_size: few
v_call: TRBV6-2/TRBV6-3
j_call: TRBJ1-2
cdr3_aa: CASSYDPWTEFNYGYTF
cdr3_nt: TGTGCTAGCAGTTACGACCCGTGGACAGAGTTCAACTATGGCTACACCTTC

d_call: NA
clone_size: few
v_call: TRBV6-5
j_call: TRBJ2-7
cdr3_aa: CASSYSISGGQYF
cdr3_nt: TGTGCCAGCAGTTACTCGATTAGTGGGGGGCAGTACTTC

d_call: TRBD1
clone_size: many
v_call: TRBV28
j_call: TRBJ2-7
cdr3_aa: CASSPGGQGSYEQYF
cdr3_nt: TGTGCCAGCAGCCCCGGGGGACAGGGCTCCTACGAGCAGTACTTC

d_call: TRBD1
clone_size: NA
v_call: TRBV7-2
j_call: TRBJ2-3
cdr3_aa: CASSQFQGAYGTDTQYF
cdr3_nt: TGTGCCAGCAGCCAATTTCAGGGGGCGTACGGCACAGATACGCAGTATTTT

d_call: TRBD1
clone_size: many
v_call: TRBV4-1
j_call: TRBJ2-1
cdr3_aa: CASSPLTGNEQFF
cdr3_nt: TGCGCCAGCAGCCCCCTGACAGGGAATGAGCAGTTCTTC

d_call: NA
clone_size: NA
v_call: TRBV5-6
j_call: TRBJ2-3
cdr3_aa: CASSLISRAEADTQYF
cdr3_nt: TGTGCCAGCAGCTTGATTAGCAGGGCTGAGGCAGATACGCAGTATTTT

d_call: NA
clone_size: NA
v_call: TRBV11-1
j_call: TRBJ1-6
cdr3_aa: CASSLASPYNSPLHF
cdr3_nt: TGTGCCAGCAGCTTAGCTTCACCGTATAATTCACCCCTCCACTTT

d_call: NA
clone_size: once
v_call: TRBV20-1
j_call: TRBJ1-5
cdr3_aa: CSARVYDSNQPQHF
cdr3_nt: TGCAGTGCTAGAGTTTACGATAGCAATCAGCCCCAGCATTTT

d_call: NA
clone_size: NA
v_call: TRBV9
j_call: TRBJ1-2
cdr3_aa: CASSDTGTAGIYGYTF
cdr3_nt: TGTGCCAGCAGCGATACCGGGACTGCCGGAATTTATGGCTACACCTTC

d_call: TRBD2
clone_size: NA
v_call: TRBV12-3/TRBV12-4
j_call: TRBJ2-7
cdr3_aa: CASSSGGAGNYEQYF
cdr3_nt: TGTGCCAGCTCCTCGGGAGGGGCGGGAAATTACGAGCAGTACTTC

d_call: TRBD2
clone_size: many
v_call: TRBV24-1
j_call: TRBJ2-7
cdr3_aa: CATSARGGNPYEQYF
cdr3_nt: TGTGCCACCAGTGCTCGGGGGGGTAATCCCTACGAGCAGTACTTC

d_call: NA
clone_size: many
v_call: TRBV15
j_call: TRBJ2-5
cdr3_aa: CATSNGGETQYF
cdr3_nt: TGTGCCACCAGCAACGGGGGTGAGACCCAGTACTTC

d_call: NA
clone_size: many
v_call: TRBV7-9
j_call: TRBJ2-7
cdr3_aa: CAGSGTGIYEQYF
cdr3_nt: TGTGCCGGCTCCGGAACTGGGATCTACGAGCAGTACTTC

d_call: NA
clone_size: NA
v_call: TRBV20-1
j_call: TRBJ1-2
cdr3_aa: CSARTPRDTGRGYGYTF
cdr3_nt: TGCAGTGCTCGAACCCCCCGGGACACAGGGCGTGGCTATGGCTACACCTTC

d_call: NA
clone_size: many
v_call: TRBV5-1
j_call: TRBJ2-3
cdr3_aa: CASSPGGVRADTQYF
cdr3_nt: TGCGCCAGCAGTCCTGGCGGGGTTCGGGCAGATACGCAGTATTTT

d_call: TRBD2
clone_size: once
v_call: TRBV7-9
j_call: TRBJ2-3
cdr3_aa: CASSSPVGGGSSTDTQYF
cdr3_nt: TGTGCCAGCAGCTCGCCCGTGGGGGGGGGATCTAGCACAGATACGCAGTATTTT

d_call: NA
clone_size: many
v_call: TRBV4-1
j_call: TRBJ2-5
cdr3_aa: CASSQGDLAQYF
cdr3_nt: TGCGCCAGCAGCCAGGGGGATTTGGCCCAGTACTTC

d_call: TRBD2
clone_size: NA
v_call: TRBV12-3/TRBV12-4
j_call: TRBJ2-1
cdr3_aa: CASRQTSGFSYNEQFF
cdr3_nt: TGTGCCAGCAGGCAGACTAGCGGGTTTTCCTACAATGAGCAGTTCTTC

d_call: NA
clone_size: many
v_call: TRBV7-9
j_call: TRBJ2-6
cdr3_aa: CASSLGTANVLTF
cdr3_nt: TGTGCCAGCAGCCTAGGGACCGCCAACGTCCTGACTTTC

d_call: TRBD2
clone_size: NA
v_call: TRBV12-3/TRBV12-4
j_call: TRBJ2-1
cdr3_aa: CASVLAGAYNEQFF
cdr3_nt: TGTGCCAGCGTCCTAGCGGGGGCCTACAATGAGCAGTTCTTC

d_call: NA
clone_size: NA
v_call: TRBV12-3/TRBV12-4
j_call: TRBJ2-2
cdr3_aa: CASRLQGELTGELFF
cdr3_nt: TGTGCCAGCAGGTTGCAGGGCGAATTGACCGGGGAGCTGTTTTTT

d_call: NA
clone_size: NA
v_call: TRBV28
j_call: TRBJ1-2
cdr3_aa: CASLAPGVGNYGYTF
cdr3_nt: TGTGCCAGCTTGGCCCCAGGGGTGGGGAACTATGGCTACACCTTC

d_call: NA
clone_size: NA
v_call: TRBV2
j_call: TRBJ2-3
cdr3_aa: CASSANFGGREQQYF
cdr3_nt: TGTGCCAGCAGCGCGAATTTCGGGGGCAGGGAACAGCAGTATTTT

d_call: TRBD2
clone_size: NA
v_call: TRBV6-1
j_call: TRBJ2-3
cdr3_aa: CASSEAAGDTDTQYF
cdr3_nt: TGTGCCAGCAGTGAAGCGGCGGGGGACACAGATACGCAGTATTTT

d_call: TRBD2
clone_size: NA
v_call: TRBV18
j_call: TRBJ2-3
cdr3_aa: CASSPRLAGSTGTQYF
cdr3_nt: TGTGCCAGCTCACCACGACTAGCGGGGAGCACAGGTACGCAGTATTTT

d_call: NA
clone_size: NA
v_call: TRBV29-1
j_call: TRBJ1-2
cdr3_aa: CSVEGQVNYGYTF
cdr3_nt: TGCAGCGTGGAGGGGCAGGTTAACTATGGCTACACCTTC

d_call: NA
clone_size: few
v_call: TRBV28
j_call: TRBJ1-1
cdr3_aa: CASSPSNRWGLKVEAFF
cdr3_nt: TGTGCCAGCAGTCCCTCCAACCGTTGGGGCCTAAAGGTTGAAGCTTTCTTT

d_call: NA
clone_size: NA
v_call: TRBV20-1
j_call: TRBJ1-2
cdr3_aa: CSASIGQGYGYTF
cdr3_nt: TGCAGTGCTAGCATCGGTCAGGGGTATGGCTACACCTTC

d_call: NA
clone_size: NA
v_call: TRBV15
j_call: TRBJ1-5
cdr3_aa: CATSRDQGQPQHF
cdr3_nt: TGTGCCACCAGCAGAGATCAGGGTCAGCCCCAGCATTTT

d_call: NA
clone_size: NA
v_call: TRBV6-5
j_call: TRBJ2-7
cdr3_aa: CASSYGTQSYEQYF
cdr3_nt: TGTGCCAGCAGTTATGGGACCCAATCCTACGAGCAGTACTTC

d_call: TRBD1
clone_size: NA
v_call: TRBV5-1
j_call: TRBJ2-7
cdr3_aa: CASKNRGTGGGEQYF
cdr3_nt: TGCGCCAGCAAAAATCGCGGGACAGGGGGGGGTGAGCAGTACTTC

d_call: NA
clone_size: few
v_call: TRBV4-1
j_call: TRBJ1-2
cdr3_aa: CASSQIWGIWGGGYTF
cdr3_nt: TGCGCCAGCAGCCAAATTTGGGGAATCTGGGGGGGCGGCTACACCTTC

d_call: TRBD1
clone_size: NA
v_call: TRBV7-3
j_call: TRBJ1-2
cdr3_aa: CASSLNAGGDGYTF
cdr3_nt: TGTGCCAGCAGCTTAAATGCAGGGGGCGATGGCTACACCTTC